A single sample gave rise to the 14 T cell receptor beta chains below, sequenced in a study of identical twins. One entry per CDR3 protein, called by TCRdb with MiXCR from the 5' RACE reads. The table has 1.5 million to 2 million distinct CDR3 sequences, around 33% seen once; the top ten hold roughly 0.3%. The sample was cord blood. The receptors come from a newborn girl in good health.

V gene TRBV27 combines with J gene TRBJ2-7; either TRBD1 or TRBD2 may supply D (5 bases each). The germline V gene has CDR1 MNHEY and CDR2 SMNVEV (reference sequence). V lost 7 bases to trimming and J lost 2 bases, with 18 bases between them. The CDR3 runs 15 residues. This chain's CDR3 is CASTNRGRQAYEQYF. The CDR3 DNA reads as TGTGCCAGCACTAACCGGGGCAGGCAAGCCTACGAGCAGTACTTC.

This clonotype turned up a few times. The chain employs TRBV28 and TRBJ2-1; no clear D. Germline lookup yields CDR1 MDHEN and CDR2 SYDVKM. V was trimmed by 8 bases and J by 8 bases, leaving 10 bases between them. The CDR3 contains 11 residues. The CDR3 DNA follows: TGTGCCAGCCGCAGGAGCGATGAGCAGTTCTTC. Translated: CASRRSDEQFF.

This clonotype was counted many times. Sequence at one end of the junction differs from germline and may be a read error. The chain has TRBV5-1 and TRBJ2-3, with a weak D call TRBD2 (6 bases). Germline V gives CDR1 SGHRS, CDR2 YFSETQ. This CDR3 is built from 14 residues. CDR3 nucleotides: TGTGCCAGCAGCTTACGCGGGGCCACAGATACGCAGTATTTT. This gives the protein CASSLRGATDTQYF.

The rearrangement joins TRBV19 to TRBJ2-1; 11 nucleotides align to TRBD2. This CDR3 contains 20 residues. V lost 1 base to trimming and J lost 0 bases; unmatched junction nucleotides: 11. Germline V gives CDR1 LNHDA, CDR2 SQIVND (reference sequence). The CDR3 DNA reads TGTGCCAGTAGTATAGGAGTGGCTAGCGGGGGGCCAAGCTCCTACAATGAGCAGTTCTTC. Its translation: CASSIGVASGGPSSYNEQFF.

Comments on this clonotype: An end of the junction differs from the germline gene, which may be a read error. CDR3 sequence reads: CASSLLIYRRDTQYF. The CDR3 coding sequence is TGTGCTAGCAGCTTACTGATATACCGCCGAGATACGCAGTATTTT. The V and J genes are TRBV7-7 and TRBJ2-3; D unclear. CDR3 length equals 15 residues. Germline CDR1 and CDR2: SSHAT and FNYEAQ (reference sequence).

This CDR3 is CSARASTYPYEQYF. CDR3 DNA: TGCAGTGCTAGAGCTAGCACCTATCCCTACGAGCAGTACTTC. This chain connects TRBV20-1 to TRBJ2-7, with D possibly TRBD2 on 5 matching bases. Germline CDR1 DFQATT, CDR2 SNEGSKA (reference sequence). The CDR3 totals 14 residues. V gave up 1 base and J gave up 2 bases, with 12 bases separating them.

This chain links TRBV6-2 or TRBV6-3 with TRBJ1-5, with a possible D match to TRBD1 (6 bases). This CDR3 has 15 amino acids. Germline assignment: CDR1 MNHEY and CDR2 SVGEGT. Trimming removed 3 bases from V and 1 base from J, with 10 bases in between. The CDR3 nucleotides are TGTGCCAGCAGTTATTGGAGGGGGAGCAATCAGCCCCAGCATTTT. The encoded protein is CASSYWRGSNQPQHF.

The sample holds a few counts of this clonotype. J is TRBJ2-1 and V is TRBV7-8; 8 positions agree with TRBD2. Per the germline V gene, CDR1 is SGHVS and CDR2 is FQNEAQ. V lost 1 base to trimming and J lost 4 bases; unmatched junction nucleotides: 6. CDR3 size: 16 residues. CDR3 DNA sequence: TGTGCCAGCAGCTTAGGGGTAGCGGGATTGTACAATGAGCAGTTCTTC. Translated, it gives CASSLGVAGLYNEQFF.

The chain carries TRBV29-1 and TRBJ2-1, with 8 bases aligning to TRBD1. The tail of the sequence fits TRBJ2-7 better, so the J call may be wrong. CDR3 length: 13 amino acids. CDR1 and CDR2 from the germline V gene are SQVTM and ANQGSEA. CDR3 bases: TGCAGCTATCAGGACAGGGTCTACAATGAGCAGTACTTC. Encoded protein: CSYQDRVYNEQYF.

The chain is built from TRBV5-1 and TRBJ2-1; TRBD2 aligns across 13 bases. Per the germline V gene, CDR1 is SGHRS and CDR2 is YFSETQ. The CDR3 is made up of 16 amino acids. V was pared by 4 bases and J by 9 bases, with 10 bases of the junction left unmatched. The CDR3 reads CASSLPGLAGLGEQFF. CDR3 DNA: TGCGCCAGCAGCCTCCCGGGACTAGCGGGACTTGGTGAGCAGTTCTTC.

CDR3 DNA: TGCAGTGCCGGGAGTCCACAAGAGACCCAGTACTTC. Protein: CSAGSPQETQYF. The chain links TRBV20-1 to TRBJ2-5, with a possible D match to TRBD2 (6 bases). Trimming pared 6 bases from V and 2 bases from J, leaving 10 bases between. The CDR3 spans 12 residues. Germline-derived CDR1 and CDR2 are DFQATT and SNEGSKA (reference sequence).

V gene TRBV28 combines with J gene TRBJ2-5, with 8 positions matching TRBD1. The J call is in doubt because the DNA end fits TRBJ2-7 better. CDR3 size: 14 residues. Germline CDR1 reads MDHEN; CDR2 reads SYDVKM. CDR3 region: CASSRQGPSPEQYF. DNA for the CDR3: TGTGCCAGCAGTAGACAGGGGCCTTCCCCCGAGCAGTACTTC.

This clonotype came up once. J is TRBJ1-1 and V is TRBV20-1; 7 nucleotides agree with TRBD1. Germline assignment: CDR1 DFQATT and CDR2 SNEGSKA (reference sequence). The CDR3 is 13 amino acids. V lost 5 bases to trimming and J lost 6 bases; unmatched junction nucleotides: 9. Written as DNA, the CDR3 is TGCAGTGCTCCCGACAGGGTGAAAGCTGAAGCTTTCTTT. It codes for CSAPDRVKAEAFF.

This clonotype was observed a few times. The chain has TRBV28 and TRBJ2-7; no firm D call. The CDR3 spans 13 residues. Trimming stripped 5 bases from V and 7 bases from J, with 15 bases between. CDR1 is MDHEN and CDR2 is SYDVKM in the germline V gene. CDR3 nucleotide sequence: TGTGCCAGCAGTGTGCCTCCATCGGCGGAGCAGTACTTC. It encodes CASSVPPSAEQYF.